The rows below give T cell receptor beta chains drawn from one sample of a study of regulatory T cells in long-lasting Graves disease. From the multiplex PCR reads, TCRdb called clonotypes with MiXCR, one entry per CDR3 protein. The repertoire holds 440,000 or so distinct CDR3 sequences, with 15% to 20% as singletons. The same data also went into a second study, on T cells in Graves' hyperthyroidism and ophthalmopathy.

This material consisted of peripheral blood mononuclear cells (PBMCs), taken at new diagnosis, from a patient treated with antithyroid drugs. All receptors come from a woman aged 25-40 years with Graves disease. Both conserved end residues are part of each CDR3. The order of the fields is V gene, clone size, D gene, J gene, CDR3 DNA, CDR3 protein. A D gene is named only where the DNA matches it firmly. The listing skips clone size in some rows; elsewhere it reads once, few, many or a size class.

>TRBV28|few|.|TRBJ1-1
TGTGCCAGCATCCAGGGGAGGAGAGCTGAAGCTTTCTTT
CASIQGRRAEAFF
>TRBV7-7|few|TRBD2|TRBJ2-7
TGTGCTAGCAGCTTAATGCCTAGCGGGATCTACGAGCAGTACTTC
CASSLMPSGIYEQYF
>TRBV12-3/TRBV12-4|.|.|TRBJ2-2
TGTGCCAGCAGTTTTTCTAGAGAGTTGAACACCGGGGAGCTGTTTTTT
CASSFSRELNTGELFF
>TRBV7-3|.|TRBD2|TRBJ2-1
TGTGCCAGCAGCTTTGGGCCTAGCGGGAGCGGTGAGCAGTTCTTC
CASSFGPSGSGEQFF
>TRBV20-1|many|.|TRBJ2-1
TGCAGTGCTAGAGAGGGATTTGAGCAGTTCTTC
CSAREGFEQFF
>TRBV14|many|TRBD2|TRBJ2-1
TGTGCCAGCAGCCAAGATCGGCGGGAGGGCCCTGGCAATGAGCAGTTCTTC
CASSQDRREGPGNEQFF
>TRBV6-1|few|.|TRBJ2-3
TGTGCCAGTAAGCGGGTCTATAGCACAGATACGCAGTATTTT
CASKRVYSTDTQYF
>TRBV7-3|many|TRBD1|TRBJ1-1
TGTGCCAGCAGCCCCGACAGGGGGCAAACTGAAGCTTTCTTT
CASSPDRGQTEAFF
>TRBV20-1|.|.|TRBJ2-1
TGCAGTGCTAGGCTGACGGGGGCCTACAATGAGCAGTTCTTC
CSARLTGAYNEQFF
>TRBV28|many|TRBD2|TRBJ2-5
TGTGCCAGCAGGAGAACTAGCGGGAATAAGACCCAGTACTTC
CASRRTSGNKTQYF
>TRBV19|.|.|TRBJ1-4
TGTGCCAGTAGTAATTCAGGGGTGGGCCACCGAAATGAAAAACTGTTTTTT
CASSNSGVGHRNEKLFF
>TRBV12-3/TRBV12-4|many|TRBD1|TRBJ2-5
TGTGCCAGCAGTTTAGAACAGGGGGAGACCCAGTACTTC
CASSLEQGETQYF
>TRBV20-1|.|.|TRBJ2-1
TGCAGTGCGGGTGCCGTGGGATACAATGAGCAGTTCTTC
CSAGAVGYNEQFF
>TRBV27|few|.|TRBJ1-5
TGTGCCAGCAGTTTAACCCCAGAGGGGGTTAGCAATCAGCCCCAGCATTTT
CASSLTPEGVSNQPQHF
>TRBV4-1|few|.|TRBJ1-5
TGCGCCAGCAGTGACGTCGGACGGAAAATCAGCAATCAGCCCCAGCATTTT
CASSDVGRKISNQPQHF
>TRBV25-1|.|TRBD1|TRBJ1-5
TGTGCCAGCAGTGAATATAAGGGACAGGGACGACAGGGCAATCAGCCCCAGCATTTT
CASSEYKGQGRQGNQPQHF
>TRBV24-1|few|.|TRBJ1-1
TGTGCCACCCGAATGGGCCGGAACACTGAAGCTTTCTTT
CATRMGRNTEAFF
>TRBV2|many|.|TRBJ2-5
TGTGCCAGCGGGTTGGGTCGGGAGACCCAGTACTTC
CASGLGRETQYF
>TRBV20-1|few|TRBD1|TRBJ1-5
TGCAGTGCTGAGGACAGGAGGATGAATCAGCCCCAGCATTTT
CSAEDRRMNQPQHF
>TRBV5-1|many|.|TRBJ2-5
TGCGCCAGCAGCTTGGCCGGAGCGTTAAGCCAAGAGACCCAGTACTTC
CASSLAGALSQETQYF
>TRBV12-3/TRBV12-4|many|.|TRBJ2-7
TGTGCCAGCAGTACCCACAGGGACCTCTCCGAGCAGTACTTC
CASSTHRDLSEQYF
>TRBV28|many|.|TRBJ1-5
TGTGCCAGTCGCCAGGGGAGCAATCAACCCCAGCATTTT
CASRQGSNQPQHF
>TRBV7-8|few|TRBD1|TRBJ1-5
TGTGCCAGCAGCTCCTTACGACCCCTGACAGGGGTGCGGCCCCAGCATTTT
CASSSLRPLTGVRPQHF
>TRBV2|.|.|TRBJ2-4
TGTGCCAGCAGCTGGGCCAAAAACACTCAGTACTTC
CASSWAKNTQYF
>TRBV30|many|.|TRBJ1-5
TGTGCCTGGAGTGAGCAGGGGTACCAGCCCCAGCATTTT
CAWSEQGYQPQHF
>TRBV6-1|.|TRBD1|TRBJ1-5
TGTGCCAGCAGCCCGGGATTCTGGGACAGGGGGAATCAGCCCCAGCATTTT
CASSPGFWDRGNQPQHF
>TRBV18|many|.|TRBJ2-7
TGTGCCAGCTCACCGAGGGCCGGAAGGTCCTACGAGCAGTACTTC
CASSPRAGRSYEQYF
>TRBV19|.|TRBD1|TRBJ2-5
TGTGCCAGTAATCGCAGGGGGCAAGAGACCCAGTACTTC
CASNRRGQETQYF
>TRBV2|many|TRBD2|TRBJ2-3
TGTGCCAGCAGTGCGGGACTAGCGGGAGTGGTTACGCAGTATTTT
CASSAGLAGVVTQYF
>TRBV9|once|.|TRBJ2-2
TGTGCCAGCAGCCCCCAGTCAGACCGTTTCTTGAACACCGGGGAGCTGTTTTTT
CASSPQSDRFLNTGELFF
>TRBV20-1|few|.|TRBJ1-4
TGCAGTGCCACGTTAGATGAAAAACTGTTTTTT
CSATLDEKLFF
>TRBV20-1|many|.|TRBJ1-2
TGCAGTGCCGAGCCGCCAGACTATGGCTACACCTTC
CSAEPPDYGYTF
>TRBV10-3|.|.|TRBJ2-2
TGTGCCAGCACCCTCGGGTTGGGCACCGGGGAGCTGTTTTTT
CASTLGLGTGELFF
>TRBV6-2/TRBV6-3|many|TRBD1|TRBJ2-2
TGTGCCAGCAGTTACAAGGGACAGGGGGCGAACACCGGGGAGCTGTTTTTT
CASSYKGQGANTGELFF
>TRBV7-9|many|.|TRBJ2-7
TGTGCCAGCAGCTCCATTAGGACGGGGACCTACGAGCAGTACTTC
CASSSIRTGTYEQYF
>TRBV18|many|.|TRBJ1-4
TGTGCCAGCTCACCACCCCCAGAGGGAAAACTGTTTTTT
CASSPPPEGKLFF
>TRBV29-1|.|TRBD1|TRBJ2-2
TGCAGCTCCCGGACAGGGTCTAACACCGGGGAGCTGTTTTTT
CSSRTGSNTGELFF
>TRBV27|few|.|TRBJ2-7
TGTGCCAGCAGTTTACCGGGGGCGAGGGCAAACGAGCAGTACTTC
CASSLPGARANEQYF
>TRBV9|.|TRBD2|TRBJ2-1
TGTGCCAGCAGCGTACCTAGAGCGGGAGGCCCTCGGGATGAGCAGTTCTTC
CASSVPRAGGPRDEQFF
>TRBV2|many|.|TRBJ1-1
TGTGCCAGCAGTGAAGCGTCGGGGGTCTTTAACACTGAAGCTTTCTTT
CASSEASGVFNTEAFF
>TRBV6-5|many|.|TRBJ2-3
TGTGCCAGCAGTTTAGTAGCTACTAGCACAGATACGCAGTATTTT
CASSLVATSTDTQYF
>TRBV12-3/TRBV12-4|many|.|TRBJ2-2
TGTGCCAGCAGTTCCCCCAGAGAGCTGTTTTTT
CASSSPRELFF
>TRBV18|many|.|TRBJ1-2
TGTGCCAGCTCACCACGGGCAGCTAACTATGGCTACACCTTC
CASSPRAANYGYTF
>TRBV12-3/TRBV12-4|many|.|TRBJ2-7
TGTGCCAGCAGTTTTACAGGGGGGGGCGAGCAGTACTTC
CASSFTGGGEQYF
>TRBV6-1|.|TRBD1|TRBJ1-4
TGTGCCAGCAGCGACAGGGGAGGTGGTGAAAAACTGTTTTTT
CASSDRGGGEKLFF
>TRBV27|many|.|TRBJ1-1
TGTGCCAGCAGTTTCGGTTCGAACACTGAAGCTTTCTTT
CASSFGSNTEAFF
>TRBV27|.|.|TRBJ2-7
TGTGCCAGCAGTTTAGGGACTCCAAGCTCCTACGAGCAGTACTTC
CASSLGTPSSYEQYF
>TRBV4-1|few|.|TRBJ1-4
TGCGCCAGCAGCCCAATCTCAGGGGCAACTAATGAAAAACTGTTTTTT
CASSPISGATNEKLFF
>TRBV20-1|.|.|TRBJ2-2
TGCAGTGTACCGACGGTGGGCACCGGGGAGCTGTTTTTT
CSVPTVGTGELFF
>TRBV5-5|.|.|TRBJ2-2
TGTGCCAGCAGCTACGGACAGAGGGGTTCCCGGGAGCTGTTTTTT
CASSYGQRGSRELFF
>TRBV7-8|few|.|TRBJ2-5
TGTGCCAGCAGCTTAGGTCGCTCGTTACAGACCCAGTACTTC
CASSLGRSLQTQYF
>TRBV20-1|many|TRBD2|TRBJ2-7
TGCAGTGCTAGCGCGGGACTAGCGGGTAAAAGCTCCTACGAGCAGTACTTC
CSASAGLAGKSSYEQYF